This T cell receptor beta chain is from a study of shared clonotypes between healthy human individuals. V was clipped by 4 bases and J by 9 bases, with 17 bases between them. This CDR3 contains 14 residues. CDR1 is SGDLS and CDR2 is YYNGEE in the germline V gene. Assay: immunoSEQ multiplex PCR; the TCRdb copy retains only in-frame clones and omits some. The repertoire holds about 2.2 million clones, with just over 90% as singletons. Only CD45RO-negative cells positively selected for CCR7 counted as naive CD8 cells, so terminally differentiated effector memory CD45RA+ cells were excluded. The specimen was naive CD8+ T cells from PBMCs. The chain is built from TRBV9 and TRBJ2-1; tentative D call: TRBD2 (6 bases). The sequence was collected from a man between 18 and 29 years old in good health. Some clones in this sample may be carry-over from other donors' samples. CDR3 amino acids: CASSKGTAPPEQFF. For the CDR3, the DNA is TGTGCCAGCAGCAAGGGGACTGCTCCCCCTGAGCAGTTCTTC.